Sequencing of this T cell receptor beta chain was carried out in a study of control samples from healthy donors and cancer patients. The V gene end was trimmed by 5 bases and the J gene end by 10 bases; junction bases not matched to a gene: 7. The CDR3 spans 12 residues. Germline V lookup: CDR1 SGHDN, CDR2 FVKESK. Profiled with immunoSEQ multiplex PCR; TCRdb holds only in-frame clones, not every one. The sample contains 100,000 to 150,000 clones, roughly 87% of which appear only once. The V and J genes are TRBV14 and TRBJ2-5, with 7 bases matching TRBD2. What was sequenced was blood. The sequence derives from a man in his forties or fifties in good health. This CDR3 is CASSGLGGDQYF. The CDR3 bases are TGTGCCAGCAGCGGACTAGGCGGGGACCAGTACTTC.